The present TCR beta chain was sequenced within a study of shared clonotypes between healthy human individuals. About the study: CD4 naive and CD4 memory each took three plates per donor, while CD8 naive took two and CD8 memory one.

The germline V gene has CDR1 LGHNA and CDR2 YSLEER. CDR3 length: 15 amino acids. The ends were cut back, 0 bases at V and 2 bases at J, with 5 bases in the middle. Clones were read by immunoSEQ multiplex PCR, and TCRdb kept only the in-frame ones, dropping some. The data contain some 2,100,000 clones, nearly 97% of them seen just once; the ten biggest clones take up 0.1% to 0.15%. This sequence joins TRBV4-3 and TRBJ2-6; no definite D call. This clonotype was obtained from a man younger than 30 in good health. The specimen sequenced was naive CD4+ T cells sorted from blood. As to subset: CD45RA+ positively selected. The CDR3 region is CASSQDGTGANVLTF. CDR3 DNA: TGCGCCAGCAGCCAAGATGGCACTGGGGCCAACGTCCTGACTTTC.